Only one count was recorded for the clone carrying this T cell receptor (beta chain). Its specificity is unknown. This record comes from a study of T cell repertoires in ileal Crohn's disease. The wider study: At surgery, around 36% of patients smoked, with median disease duration about eight years.

Study-level findings and limits: The median delay to postoperative endoscopy was about 6.9 months. Clonal expansions were more frequent in active smokers than non-smokers at surgery. High-frequency clones were more common in sorted CD8 than CD4 cells.

Profiling relied on immunoSEQ multiplex PCR, and the TCRdb table lists in-frame clones only, not all of them. The sample lists about 450 clones; about 89% were seen once. The CDR3 is made up of 16 amino acids. With 3 bases removed from V and 3 bases from J, the gap between germline ends came to 15 bases. Germline loops: CDR1 MNHEY, CDR2 SMNVEV (reference sequence). Noted time point: neoterminal ileum biopsy at postoperative endoscopy, about 6 months after surgery. The gene calls are TRBV27 and TRBJ2-1; D is possibly TRBD1 (6 bases). This sequence was found in an adult with Crohn's disease. The sample taken for sequencing was ileal tissue. The DNA for the CDR3 is TGTGCCAGCAGTTTCTGGGGGCAGGGGCTCTACAATGAGCAGTTCTTC. It translates to CASSFWGQGLYNEQFF.